The present T cell receptor (beta chain) was sequenced within a study of control samples from healthy donors and cancer patients. Germline-derived CDR1 and CDR2 are SGHTA and FQGTGA. CDR3 length: 14 residues. V was pared by 6 bases and J by 2 bases, with 4 bases of the junction left unmatched. Profiling relied on immunoSEQ multiplex PCR, and the TCRdb table lists in-frame clones only, not all of them. This table holds about 88,000 clones, approximately 93% found once. V and J are TRBV7-3 and TRBJ1-1; 9 bases line up with TRBD1. The sequencing sample was made of blood. The TCR sequence derives from a man younger than 30 in good health. CDR3: CASSYTGGNTEAFF. CDR3 coding DNA: TGTGCCAGCAGTTACACAGGGGGCAACACTGAAGCTTTCTTT.